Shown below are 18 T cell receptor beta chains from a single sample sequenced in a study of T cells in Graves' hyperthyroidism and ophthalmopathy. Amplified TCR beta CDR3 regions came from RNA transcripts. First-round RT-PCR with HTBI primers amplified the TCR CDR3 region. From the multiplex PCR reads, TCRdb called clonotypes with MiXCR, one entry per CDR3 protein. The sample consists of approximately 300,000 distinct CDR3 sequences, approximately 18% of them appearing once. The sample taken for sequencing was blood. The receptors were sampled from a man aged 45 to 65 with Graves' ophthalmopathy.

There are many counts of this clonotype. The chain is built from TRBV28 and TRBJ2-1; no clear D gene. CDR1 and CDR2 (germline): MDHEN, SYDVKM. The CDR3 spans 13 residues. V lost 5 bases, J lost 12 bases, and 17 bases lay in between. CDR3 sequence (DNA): TGTGCCAGCAGTCCGATCCGCTACTTACGGCAGTTCTTC. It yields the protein CASSPIRYLRQFF.

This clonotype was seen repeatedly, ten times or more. Written as DNA, the CDR3 is TGTGCCACCAGTGACCCGACGGATGGCTCCTACGAGCAGTACTTC. Encoded protein: CATSDPTDGSYEQYF. The genes are TRBV24-1 and TRBJ2-7; no firm D call. Germline CDR1 reads KGHDR; CDR2 reads SFDVKD. V gave up 4 bases and J gave up 0 bases, with 12 bases separating them. The length of the CDR3 is 15 residues.

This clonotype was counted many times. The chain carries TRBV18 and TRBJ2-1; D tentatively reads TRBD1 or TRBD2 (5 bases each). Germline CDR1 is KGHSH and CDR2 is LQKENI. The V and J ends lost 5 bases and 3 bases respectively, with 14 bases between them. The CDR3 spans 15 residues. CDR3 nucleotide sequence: TGTGCCAGCTCAACGGGACGGCAGGACTACAATGAGCAGTTCTTC. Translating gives CASSTGRQDYNEQFF.

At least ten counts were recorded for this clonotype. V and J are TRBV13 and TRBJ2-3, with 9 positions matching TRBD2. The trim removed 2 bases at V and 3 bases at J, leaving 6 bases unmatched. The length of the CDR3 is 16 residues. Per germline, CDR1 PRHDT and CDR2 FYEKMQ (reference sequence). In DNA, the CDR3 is TGTGCCAGCAGCTTAAGGCTAGCGGGACGTACAGATACGCAGTATTTT. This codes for CASSLRLAGRTDTQYF. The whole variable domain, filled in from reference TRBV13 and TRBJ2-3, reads AAGVIQSPRHLIKEKRETATLKCYPIPRHDTVYWYQQGPGQDPQFLISFYEKMQSDKGSIPDRFSAQQFSDYHSELNMSSLELGDSALYFCASSLRLAGRTDTQYFGPGTRLTVL.

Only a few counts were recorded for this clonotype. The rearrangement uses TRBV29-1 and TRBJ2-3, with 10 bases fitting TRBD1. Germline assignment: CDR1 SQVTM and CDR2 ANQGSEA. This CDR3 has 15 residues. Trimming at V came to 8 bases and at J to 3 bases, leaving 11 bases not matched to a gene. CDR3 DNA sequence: TGCAGCACACAGGCCGGGACAGGGGTTACAGATACGCAGTATTTT. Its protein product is CSTQAGTGVTDTQYF.

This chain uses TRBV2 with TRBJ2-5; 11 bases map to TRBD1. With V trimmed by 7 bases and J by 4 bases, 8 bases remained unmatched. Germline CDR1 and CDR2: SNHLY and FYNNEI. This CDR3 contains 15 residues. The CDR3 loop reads CASTEDRGRAETQYF. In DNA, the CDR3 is TGTGCCAGCACTGAGGACAGGGGGCGGGCAGAGACCCAGTACTTC. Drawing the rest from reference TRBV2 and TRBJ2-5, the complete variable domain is EPEVTQTPSHQVTQMGQEVILRCVPISNHLYFYWYRQILGQKVEFLVSFYNNEISEKSEIFDDQFSVERPDGSNFTLKIRSTKLEDSAMYFCASTEDRGRAETQYFGPGTRLLVL.

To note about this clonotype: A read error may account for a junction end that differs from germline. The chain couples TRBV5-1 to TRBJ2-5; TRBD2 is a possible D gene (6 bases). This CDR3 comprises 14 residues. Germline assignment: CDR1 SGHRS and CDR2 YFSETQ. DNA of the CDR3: TGCGCCAGCAGCTCGGACCCGGGAGCAGAGGCCCAGTACTTC. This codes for CASSSDPGAEAQYF.

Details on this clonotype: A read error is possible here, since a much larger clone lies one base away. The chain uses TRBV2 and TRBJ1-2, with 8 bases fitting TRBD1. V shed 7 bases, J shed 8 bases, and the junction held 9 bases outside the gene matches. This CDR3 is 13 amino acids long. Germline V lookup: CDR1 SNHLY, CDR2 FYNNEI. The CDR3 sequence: CASMADRGYGYTF. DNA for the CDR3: TGTGCCAGCATGGCTGACAGGGGCTACGGCTACACCTTC. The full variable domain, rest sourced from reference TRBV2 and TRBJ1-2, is EPEVTQTPSHQVTQMGQEVILRCVPISNHLYFYWYRQILGQKVEFLVSFYNNEISEKSEIFDDQFSVERPDGSNFTLKIRSTKLEDSAMYFCASMADRGYGYTFGSGTRLTVV.

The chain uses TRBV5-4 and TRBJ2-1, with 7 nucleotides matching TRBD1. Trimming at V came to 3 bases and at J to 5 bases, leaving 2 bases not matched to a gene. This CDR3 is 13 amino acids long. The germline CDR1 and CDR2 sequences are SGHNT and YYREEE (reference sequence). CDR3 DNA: TGTGCCAGCAGCTGGGGACAGAACAATGAGCAGTTCTTC. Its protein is CASSWGQNNEQFF. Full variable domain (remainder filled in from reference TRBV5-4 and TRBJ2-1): ETGVTQSPTHLIKTRGQQVTLRCSSQSGHNTVSWYQQALGQGPQFIFQYYREEENGRGNFPPRFSGLQFPNYSSELNVNALELDDSALYLCASSWGQNNEQFFGPGTRLTVL.

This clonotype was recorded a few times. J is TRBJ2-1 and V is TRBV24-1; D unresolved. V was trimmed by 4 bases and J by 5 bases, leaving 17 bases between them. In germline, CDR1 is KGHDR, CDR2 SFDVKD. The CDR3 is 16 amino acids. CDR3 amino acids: CATSDPGGNSNNEQFF. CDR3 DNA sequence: TGTGCCACCAGTGACCCCGGTGGGAACTCAAACAATGAGCAGTTCTTC.

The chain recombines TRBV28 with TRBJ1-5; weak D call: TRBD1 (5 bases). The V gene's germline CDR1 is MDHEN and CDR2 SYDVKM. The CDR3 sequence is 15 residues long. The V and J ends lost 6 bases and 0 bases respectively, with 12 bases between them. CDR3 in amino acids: CASRSSGGSNQPQHF. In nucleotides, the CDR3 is TGTGCCAGCAGGTCCAGCGGGGGTAGCAATCAGCCCCAGCATTTT. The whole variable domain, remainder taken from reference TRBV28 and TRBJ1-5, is DVKVTQSSRYLVKRTGEKVFLECVQDMDHENMFWYRQDPGLGLRLIYFSYDVKMKEKGDIPEGYSVSREKKERFSLILESASTNQTSMYLCASRSSGGSNQPQHFGDGTRLSIL.

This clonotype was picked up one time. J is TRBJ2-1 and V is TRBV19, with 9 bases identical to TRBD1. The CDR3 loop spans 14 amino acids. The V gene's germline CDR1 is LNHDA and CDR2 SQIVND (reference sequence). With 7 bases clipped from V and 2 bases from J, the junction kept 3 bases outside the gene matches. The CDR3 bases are TGTGCCAGTACTACAGGGGGCGCCTACAATGAGCAGTTCTTC. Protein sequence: CASTTGGAYNEQFF. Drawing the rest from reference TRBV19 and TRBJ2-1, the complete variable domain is DGGITQSPKYLFRKEGQNVTLSCEQNLNHDAMYWYRQDPGQGLRLIYYSQIVNDFQKGDIAEGYSVSREKKESFPLTVTSAQKNPTAFYLCASTTGGAYNEQFFGPGTRLTVL.

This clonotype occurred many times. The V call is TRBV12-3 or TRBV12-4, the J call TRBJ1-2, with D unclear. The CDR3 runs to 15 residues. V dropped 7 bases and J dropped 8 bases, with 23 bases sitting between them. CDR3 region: CASTRAEFPPGGYTF. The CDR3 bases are TGTGCCAGCACCCGAGCTGAATTCCCTCCGGGAGGCTACACCTTC.

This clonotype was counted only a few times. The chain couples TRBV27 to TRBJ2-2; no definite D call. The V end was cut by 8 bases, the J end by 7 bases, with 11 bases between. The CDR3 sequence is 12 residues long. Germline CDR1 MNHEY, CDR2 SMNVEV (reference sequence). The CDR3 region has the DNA TGTGCCAGCCTCACAAAGGGCGGGGAGCTGTTTTTT. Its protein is CASLTKGGELFF.

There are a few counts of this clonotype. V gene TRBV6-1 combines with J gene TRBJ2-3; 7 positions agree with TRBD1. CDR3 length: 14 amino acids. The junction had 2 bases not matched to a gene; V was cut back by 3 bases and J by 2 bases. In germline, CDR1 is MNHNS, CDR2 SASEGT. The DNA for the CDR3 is TGTGCCAGCAGTGAGCAGGGGGACACAGATACGCAGTATTTT. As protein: CASSEQGDTDTQYF.

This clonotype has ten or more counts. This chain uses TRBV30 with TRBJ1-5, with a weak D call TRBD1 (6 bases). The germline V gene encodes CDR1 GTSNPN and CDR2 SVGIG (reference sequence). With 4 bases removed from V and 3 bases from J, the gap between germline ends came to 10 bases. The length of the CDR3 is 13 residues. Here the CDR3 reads CAWTDSFNQPQHF. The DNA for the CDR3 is TGTGCCTGGACGGACAGCTTCAATCAGCCCCAGCATTTT.

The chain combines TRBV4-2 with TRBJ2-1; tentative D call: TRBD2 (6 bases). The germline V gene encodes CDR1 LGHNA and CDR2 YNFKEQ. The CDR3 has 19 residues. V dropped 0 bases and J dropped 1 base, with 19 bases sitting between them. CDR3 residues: CASSQEGGEAAASYNEQFF. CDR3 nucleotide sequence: TGTGCCAGCAGCCAAGAAGGAGGGGAGGCAGCGGCGTCCTACAATGAGCAGTTCTTC.

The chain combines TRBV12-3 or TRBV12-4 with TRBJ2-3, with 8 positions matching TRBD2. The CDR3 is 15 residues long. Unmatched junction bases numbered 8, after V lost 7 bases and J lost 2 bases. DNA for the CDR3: TGTGCCAGCACCACGGGACTAGGACTCACAGATACGCAGTATTTT. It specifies CASTTGLGLTDTQYF.